The source of this T cell receptor (beta chain) is a study of blood T cell repertoires in COVID-19. The assay was immunoSEQ multiplex PCR, and TCRdb's table has in-frame clones only and misses some. This repertoire shows more than 350,000 clones, more than 80% found once; its top ten account for more than 0.8%. Germline CDR1 GTSNPN, CDR2 SVGIG (reference sequence). The CDR3 loop spans 14 amino acids. V was clipped by 1 base and J by 0 bases; unmatched bases: 3. This receptor was taken from a man aged 18 to 29 who had recovered from COVID-19. Sequenced sample: PBMCs or T cells enriched from blood (not recorded which). V and J are TRBV30 and TRBJ2-7; the match to TRBD1 covers 7 bases. CDR3 region: CAWSAGGSSYEQYF. The CDR3 DNA reads as TGTGCCTGGAGTGCAGGGGGTAGCTCCTACGAGCAGTACTTC.